The source of this TCR beta chain is a study of T cells in Graves' hyperthyroidism and ophthalmopathy. Notes on this clonotype: Its antigen is not identified.

Uncontrolled infections, other autoimmune diseases, pregnancy or lactation led to exclusion of patients. The germline gives CDR1 SEHNR, CDR2 FQNEAQ (reference sequence). The CDR3 loop spans 15 amino acids. V lost 5 bases to trimming and J lost 5 bases, with 18 bases between them. Study-level findings and limits: Blood also contained most expanded thyroid clonotypes above 0.001.

Amplification of TCR beta CDR3 regions used RNA as the template. Initially, a first-round RT-PCR of the TCR CDR3 employed the HTBI primer set. TCRdb independently ran MiXCR on the multiplex PCR reads; one entry per CDR3 protein. Here the sample spans roughly 660,000 distinct CDR3 sequences, 17% being singletons. Sequenced material: blood. The chain is built from TRBV7-9 and TRBJ1-1; D not resolved. This clonotype originated in a man aged 50 to 60 with Graves' hyperthyroidism. The CDR3 nucleotides are TGTGCCAGCAGCCGCATCAGCCTAACAAAGACTGAAGCTTTCTTT. As protein: CASSRISLTKTEAFF.